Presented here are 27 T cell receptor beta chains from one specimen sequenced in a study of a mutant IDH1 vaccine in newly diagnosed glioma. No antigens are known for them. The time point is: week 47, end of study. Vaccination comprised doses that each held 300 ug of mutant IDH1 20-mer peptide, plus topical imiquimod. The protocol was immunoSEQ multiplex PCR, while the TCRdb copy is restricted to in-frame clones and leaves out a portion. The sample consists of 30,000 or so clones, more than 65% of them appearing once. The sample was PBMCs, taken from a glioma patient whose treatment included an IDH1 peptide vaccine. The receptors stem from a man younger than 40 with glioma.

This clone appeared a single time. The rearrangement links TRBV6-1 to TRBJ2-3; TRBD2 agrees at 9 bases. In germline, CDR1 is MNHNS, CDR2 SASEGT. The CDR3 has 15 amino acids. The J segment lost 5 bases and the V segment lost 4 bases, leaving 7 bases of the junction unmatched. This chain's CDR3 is CASSVDSGSVDTQYF. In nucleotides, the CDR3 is TGTGCCAGCAGTGTAGATAGCGGGAGTGTAGATACGCAGTATTTT.

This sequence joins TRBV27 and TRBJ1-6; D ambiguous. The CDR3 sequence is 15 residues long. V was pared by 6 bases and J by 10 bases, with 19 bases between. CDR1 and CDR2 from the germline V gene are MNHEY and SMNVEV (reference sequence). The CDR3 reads CASSTRTGIRSPLHF. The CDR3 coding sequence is TGTGCCAGCAGCACGCGGACCGGAATCAGATCACCCCTCCACTTT.

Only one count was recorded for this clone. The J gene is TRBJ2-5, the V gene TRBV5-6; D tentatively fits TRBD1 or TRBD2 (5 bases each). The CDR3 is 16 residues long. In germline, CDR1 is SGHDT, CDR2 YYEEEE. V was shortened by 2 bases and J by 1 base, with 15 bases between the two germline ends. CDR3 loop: CASSFNQGDLQETQYF. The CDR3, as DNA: TGTGCCAGCAGCTTTAACCAGGGAGATCTCCAAGAGACCCAGTACTTC.

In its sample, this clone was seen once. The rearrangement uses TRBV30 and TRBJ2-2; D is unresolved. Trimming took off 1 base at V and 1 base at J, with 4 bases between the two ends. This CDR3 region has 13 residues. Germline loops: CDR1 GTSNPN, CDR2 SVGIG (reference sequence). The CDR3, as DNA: TGTGCCTGGAGTGAATTGAACACCGGGGAGCTGTTTTTT. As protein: CAWSELNTGELFF.

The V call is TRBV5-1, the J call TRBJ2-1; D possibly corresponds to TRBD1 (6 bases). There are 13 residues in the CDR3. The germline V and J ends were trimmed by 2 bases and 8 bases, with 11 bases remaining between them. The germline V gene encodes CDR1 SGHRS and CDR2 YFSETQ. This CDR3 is CASSLAGADEQFF. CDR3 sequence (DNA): TGCGCCAGCAGCTTAGCAGGGGCGGATGAGCAGTTCTTC.

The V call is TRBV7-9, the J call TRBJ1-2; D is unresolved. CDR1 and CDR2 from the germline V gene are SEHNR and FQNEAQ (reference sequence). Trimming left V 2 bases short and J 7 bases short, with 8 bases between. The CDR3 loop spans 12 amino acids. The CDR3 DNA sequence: TGTGCCAGCAGCTTAACCGGAGGTGGCTACACCTTC. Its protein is CASSLTGGGYTF.

The CDR3 is CASRQGYEQYF. The CDR3 DNA follows: TGTGCCAGCAGACAGGGCTACGAGCAGTACTTC. The chain carries TRBV6-6 and TRBJ2-7; maybe TRBD1 (6 bases). Germline loops: CDR1 MNHNY, CDR2 SVGAGI (reference sequence). V shed 6 bases and J shed 3 bases, with 6 bases lying between them. The CDR3 contains 11 residues.

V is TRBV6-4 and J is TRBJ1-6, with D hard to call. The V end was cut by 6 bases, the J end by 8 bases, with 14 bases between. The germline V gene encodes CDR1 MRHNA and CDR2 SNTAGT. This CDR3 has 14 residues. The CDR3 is CASRPEDSDSPLHF. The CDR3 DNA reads TGTGCCAGCAGGCCGGAGGATTCGGATTCACCCCTCCACTTT.

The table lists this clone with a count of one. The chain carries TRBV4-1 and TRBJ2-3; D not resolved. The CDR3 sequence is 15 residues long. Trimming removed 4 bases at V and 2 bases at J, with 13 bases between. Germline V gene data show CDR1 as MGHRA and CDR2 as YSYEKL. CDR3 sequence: CASSPDQHHTDTQYF. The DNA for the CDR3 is TGCGCCAGCAGCCCTGACCAGCATCACACAGATACGCAGTATTTT.

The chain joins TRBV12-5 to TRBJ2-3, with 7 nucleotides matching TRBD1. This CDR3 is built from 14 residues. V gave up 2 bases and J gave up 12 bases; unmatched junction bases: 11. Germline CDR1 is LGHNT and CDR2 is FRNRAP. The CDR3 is CASGLTSSGTAQYF. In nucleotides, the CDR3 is TGTGCTAGTGGTTTGACTTCTTCCGGGACAGCTCAGTATTTT.

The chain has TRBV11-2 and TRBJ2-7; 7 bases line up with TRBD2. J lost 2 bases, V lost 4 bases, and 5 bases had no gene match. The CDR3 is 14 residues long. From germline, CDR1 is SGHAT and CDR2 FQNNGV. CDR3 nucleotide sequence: TGTGCCAGCAGCTCGAGCGGGATTGCCTACGAGCAGTACTTC. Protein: CASSSSGIAYEQYF.

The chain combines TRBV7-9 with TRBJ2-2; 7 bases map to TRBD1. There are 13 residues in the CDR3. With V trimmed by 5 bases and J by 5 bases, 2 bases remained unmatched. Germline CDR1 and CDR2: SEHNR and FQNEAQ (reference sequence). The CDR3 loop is CASSEQGTGELFF. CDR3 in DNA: TGTGCCAGCAGCGAACAGGGGACCGGGGAGCTGTTTTTT.

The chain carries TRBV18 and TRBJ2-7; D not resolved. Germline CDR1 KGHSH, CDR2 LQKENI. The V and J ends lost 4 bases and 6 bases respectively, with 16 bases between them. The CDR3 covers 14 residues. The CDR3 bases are TGTGCCAGCTCACTCTCCACAGCCCTGGGCGAGCAGTACTTC. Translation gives CASSLSTALGEQYF.

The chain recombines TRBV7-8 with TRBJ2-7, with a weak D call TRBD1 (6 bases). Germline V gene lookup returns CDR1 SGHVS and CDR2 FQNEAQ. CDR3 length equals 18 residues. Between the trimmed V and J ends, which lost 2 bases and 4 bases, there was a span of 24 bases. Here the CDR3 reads CASSLISSGHRSTYEQYF. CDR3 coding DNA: TGTGCCAGCAGCTTAATTTCCTCGGGACACCGAAGCACGTACGAGCAGTACTTC.

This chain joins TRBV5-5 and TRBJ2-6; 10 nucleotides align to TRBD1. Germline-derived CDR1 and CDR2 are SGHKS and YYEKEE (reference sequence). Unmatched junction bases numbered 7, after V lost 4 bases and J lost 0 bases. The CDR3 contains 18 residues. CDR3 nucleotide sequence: TGTGCCAGCAGCAGCGGGACAGGGGCCTTCTCTGGGGCCAACGTCCTGACTTTC. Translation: CASSSGTGAFSGANVLTF.

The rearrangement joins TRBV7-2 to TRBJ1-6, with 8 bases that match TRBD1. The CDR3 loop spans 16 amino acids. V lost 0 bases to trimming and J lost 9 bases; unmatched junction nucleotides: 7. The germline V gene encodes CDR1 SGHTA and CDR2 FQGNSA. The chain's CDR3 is CASSLAGAGGGSPLHF. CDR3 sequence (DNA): TGTGCCAGCAGCTTAGCGGGGGCAGGGGGCGGTTCACCCCTCCACTTT.

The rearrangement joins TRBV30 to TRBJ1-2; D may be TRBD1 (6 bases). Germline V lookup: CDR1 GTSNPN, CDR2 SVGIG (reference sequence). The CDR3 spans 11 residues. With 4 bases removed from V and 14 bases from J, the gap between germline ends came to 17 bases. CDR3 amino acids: CAWTRDKHFTF. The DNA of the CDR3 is TGTGCCTGGACCCGGGACAAGCATTTTACCTTC.

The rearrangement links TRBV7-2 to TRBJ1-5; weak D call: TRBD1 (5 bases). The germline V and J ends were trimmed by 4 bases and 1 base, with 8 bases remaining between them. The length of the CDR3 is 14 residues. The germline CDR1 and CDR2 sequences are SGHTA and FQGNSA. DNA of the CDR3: TGTGCCAGCAGCTACCGGGACAGCAATCAGCCCCAGCATTTT. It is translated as CASSYRDSNQPQHF.

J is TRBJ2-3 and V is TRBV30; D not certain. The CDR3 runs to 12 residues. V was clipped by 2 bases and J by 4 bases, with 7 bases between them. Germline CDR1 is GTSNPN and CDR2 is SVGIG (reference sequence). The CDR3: CAWSSRPDTQYF. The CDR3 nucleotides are TGTGCCTGGAGTTCCCGCCCAGATACGCAGTATTTT.

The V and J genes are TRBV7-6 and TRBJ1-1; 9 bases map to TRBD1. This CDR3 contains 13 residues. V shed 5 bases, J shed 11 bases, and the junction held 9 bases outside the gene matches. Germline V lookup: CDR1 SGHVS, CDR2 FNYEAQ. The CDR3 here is CASSLNRGLRAFF. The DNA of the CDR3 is TGTGCCAGCAGCCTAAACAGGGGGCTCAGGGCTTTCTTT.

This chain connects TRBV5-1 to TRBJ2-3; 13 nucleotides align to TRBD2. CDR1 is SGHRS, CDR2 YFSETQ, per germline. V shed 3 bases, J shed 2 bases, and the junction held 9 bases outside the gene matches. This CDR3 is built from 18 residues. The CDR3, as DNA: TGCGCCAGCAGCTCAAGGACTAGCGGGAGACTGAACACAGATACGCAGTATTTT. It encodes CASSSRTSGRLNTDTQYF.

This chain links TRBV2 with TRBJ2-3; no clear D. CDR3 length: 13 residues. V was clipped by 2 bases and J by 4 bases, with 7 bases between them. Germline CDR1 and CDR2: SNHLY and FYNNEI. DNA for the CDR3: TGTGCCAGCAGTGAACTACGTGCAGATACGCAGTATTTT. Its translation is CASSELRADTQYF.

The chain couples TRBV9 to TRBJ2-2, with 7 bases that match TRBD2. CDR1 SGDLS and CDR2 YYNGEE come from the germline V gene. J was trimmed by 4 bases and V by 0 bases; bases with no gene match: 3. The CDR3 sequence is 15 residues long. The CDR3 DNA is TGTGCCAGCAGCGTAGCATCGGGAGGCACCGGGGAGCTGTTTTTT. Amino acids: CASSVASGGTGELFF.

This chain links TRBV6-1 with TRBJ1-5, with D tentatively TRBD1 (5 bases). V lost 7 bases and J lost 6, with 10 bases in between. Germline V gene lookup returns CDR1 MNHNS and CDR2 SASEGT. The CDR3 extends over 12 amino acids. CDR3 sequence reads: CASTGPGQPQHF. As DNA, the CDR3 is TGTGCCAGCACGGGGCCTGGTCAGCCCCAGCATTTT.

The CDR3 is CSVATGDAYYGYTF. For the CDR3, the DNA is TGCAGCGTTGCCACAGGGGACGCTTACTATGGCTACACCTTC. The genes are TRBV29-1 and TRBJ1-2, with 7 bases identical to TRBD1. The CDR3 consists of 14 residues. CDR1 and CDR2 from the germline V gene are SQVTM and ANQGSEA. V shed 4 bases, J shed 3 bases, and the junction held 8 bases outside the gene matches.

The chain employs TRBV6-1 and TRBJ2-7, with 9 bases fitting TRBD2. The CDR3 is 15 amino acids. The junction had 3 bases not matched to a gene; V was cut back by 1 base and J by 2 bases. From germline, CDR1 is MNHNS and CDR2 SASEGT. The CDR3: CASSEGLAATYEQYF. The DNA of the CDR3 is TGTGCCAGCAGTGAAGGACTAGCGGCCACCTACGAGCAGTACTTC.

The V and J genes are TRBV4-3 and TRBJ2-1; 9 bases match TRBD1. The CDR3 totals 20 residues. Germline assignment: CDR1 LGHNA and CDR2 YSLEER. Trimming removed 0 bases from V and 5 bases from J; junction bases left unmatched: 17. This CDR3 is CASSQDGVKGGTGTNNEQFF. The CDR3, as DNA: TGCGCCAGCAGCCAAGATGGAGTAAAGGGCGGGACAGGGACCAACAATGAGCAGTTCTTC.